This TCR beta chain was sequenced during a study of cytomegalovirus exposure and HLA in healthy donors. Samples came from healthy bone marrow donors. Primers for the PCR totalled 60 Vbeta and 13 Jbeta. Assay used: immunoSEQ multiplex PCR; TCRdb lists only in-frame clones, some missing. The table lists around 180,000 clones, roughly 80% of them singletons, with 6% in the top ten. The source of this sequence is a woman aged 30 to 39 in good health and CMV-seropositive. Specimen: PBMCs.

The CDR3 is CASSLGTGISRGSSGNTIYF. The CDR3 DNA reads as TGCGCCAGCAGCTTAGGGACAGGCATAAGTAGGGGAAGCTCTGGAAACACCATATATTTT. The J gene is TRBJ1-3, the V gene TRBV5-1, with 8 bases lining up with TRBD1. V dropped 2 bases and J dropped 0; count of bases not matched to a gene: 16. Germline V gives CDR1 SGHRS, CDR2 YFSETQ. The CDR3 sequence is 20 residues long.